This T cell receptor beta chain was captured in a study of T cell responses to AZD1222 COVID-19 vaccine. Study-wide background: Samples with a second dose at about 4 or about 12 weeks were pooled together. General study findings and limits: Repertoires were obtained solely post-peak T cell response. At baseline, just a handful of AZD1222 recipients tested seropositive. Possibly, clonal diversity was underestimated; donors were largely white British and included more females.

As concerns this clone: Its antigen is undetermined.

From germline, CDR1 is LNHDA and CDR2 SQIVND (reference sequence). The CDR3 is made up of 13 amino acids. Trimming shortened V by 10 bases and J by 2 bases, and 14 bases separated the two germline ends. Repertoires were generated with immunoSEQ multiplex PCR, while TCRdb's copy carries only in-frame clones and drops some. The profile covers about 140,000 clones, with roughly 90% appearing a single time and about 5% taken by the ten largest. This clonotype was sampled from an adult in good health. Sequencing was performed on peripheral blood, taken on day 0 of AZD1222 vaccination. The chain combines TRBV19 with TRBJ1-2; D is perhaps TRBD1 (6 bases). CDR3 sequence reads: CATLDRKNYGYTF. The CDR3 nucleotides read TGTGCCACTCTGGACAGAAAGAACTATGGCTACACCTTC.